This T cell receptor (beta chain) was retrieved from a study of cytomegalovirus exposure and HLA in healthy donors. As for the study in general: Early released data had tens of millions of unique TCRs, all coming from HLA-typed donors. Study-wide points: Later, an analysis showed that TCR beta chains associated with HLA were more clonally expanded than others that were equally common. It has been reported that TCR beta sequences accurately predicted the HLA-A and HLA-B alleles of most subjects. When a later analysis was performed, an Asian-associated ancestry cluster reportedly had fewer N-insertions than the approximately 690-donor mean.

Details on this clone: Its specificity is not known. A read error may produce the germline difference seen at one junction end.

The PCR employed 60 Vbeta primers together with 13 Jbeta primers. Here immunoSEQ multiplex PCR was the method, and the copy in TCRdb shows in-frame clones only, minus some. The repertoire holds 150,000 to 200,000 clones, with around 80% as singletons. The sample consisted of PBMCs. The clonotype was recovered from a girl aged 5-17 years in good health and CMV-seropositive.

CDR3 coding DNA: TGTGCTAGCAGCTCCCGGGGGGGCTCCGGGGAGCTGTTTTTT. Encoded protein: CASSSRGGSGELFF. The J gene is TRBJ2-2, the V gene TRBV7-7; 8 bases line up with TRBD2. CDR1 is SSHAT, CDR2 FNYEAQ, per germline (reference sequence). The CDR3 spans 14 residues. Full variable domain (outside the CDR3, taken from reference TRBV7-7 and TRBJ2-2): GAGVSQSPRYKVTKRGQDVTLRCDPISSHATLYWYQQALGQGPEFLTYFNYEAQPDKSGLPSDRFSAERPEGSISTLTIQRTEQRDSAMYRCASSSRGGSGELFFGEGSRLTVL.